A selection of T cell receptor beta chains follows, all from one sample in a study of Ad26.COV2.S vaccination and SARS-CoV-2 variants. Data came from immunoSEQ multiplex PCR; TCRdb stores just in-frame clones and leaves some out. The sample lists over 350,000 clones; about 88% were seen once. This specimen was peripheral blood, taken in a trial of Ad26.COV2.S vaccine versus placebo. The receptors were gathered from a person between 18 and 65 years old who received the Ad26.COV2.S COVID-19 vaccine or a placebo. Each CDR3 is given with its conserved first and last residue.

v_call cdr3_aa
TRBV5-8 CASSLGQGAGSPLHF
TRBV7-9 CASSLVGDYTDTQYF
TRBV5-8 CASSLEGGSLQETQYF
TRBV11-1 CASSLIRDLGAGELFF
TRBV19 CASSTGDQSSSEQYF
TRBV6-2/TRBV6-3 CASSWVRDGTEAFF
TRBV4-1 CASSQGASGFPYNEQFF
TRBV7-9 CASSSPGLLRNQETQYF
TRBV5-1 CASTYSGGGVYGYTF
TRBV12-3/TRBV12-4 CASSFSSAETQYF
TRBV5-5 CASSLWQNTGELFF
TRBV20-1 CSAVTGDWQYF
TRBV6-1 CASSEEVGNSYEQYF
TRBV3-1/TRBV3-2 CASSQGPGGLGNTIYF
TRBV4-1 CASSQDREGVLSNEKLFF
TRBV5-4 CASSLVGGTQETQYF
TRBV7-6 CASSLPGGASGANVLTF
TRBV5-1 CASSKSAGAGYGYTF
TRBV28 CASTTRTSGDLRRTQYF
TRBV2 CASRAEQATEQFF
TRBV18 CASSPWELSTDTQYF
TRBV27 CASRFSGGPYNEQFF
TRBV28 CASSYDSYSNQPQHF
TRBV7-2 CASSLFGTDPNYGYTF
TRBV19 CASSINGLAEETQYF
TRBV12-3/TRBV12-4 CASSLFETQYF
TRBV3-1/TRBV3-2 CASSRGLGGPNTQYF
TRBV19 CASSISQAPYEQYF
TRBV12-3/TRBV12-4 CASRVLGGTQYF
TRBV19 CASSILSGAPTDTQYF
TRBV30 CAWSNGAGDLQETQYF
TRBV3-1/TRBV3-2 CASSQGLPLGGGTDTQYF
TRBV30 CAWSPWDYGNTIYF
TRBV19 CASKISGLIDYGYTF
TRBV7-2 CASSYTGYGYTF
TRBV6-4 CASSPVLNYGYTF
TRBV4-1 CASSRGDGTAMNTEAFF
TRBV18 CASSPSSANYGYTF
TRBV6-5 CASSLGQGVSYEQYF
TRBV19 CASRTGRGDSNEQFF
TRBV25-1 CASSENVGTDYGYTF
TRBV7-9 CASSWGLGLAADTQYF
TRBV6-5 CASRTQRGTEAFF
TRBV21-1 CASSKVAYEQYF
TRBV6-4 CASSRTGATDTQYF
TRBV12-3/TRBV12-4 CASSRQDSYGYTF